These 20 T cell receptor beta chains share one sample of origin, sequenced in a study of blood T cell repertoires in COVID-19. Produced via immunoSEQ multiplex PCR; TCRdb's table is partial and in-frame only. Among tens of thousands of clones listed, about 84% were seen once. Material: peripheral blood. The receptor source for this set is a human donor in a cohort sampled during active COVID-19.

This clone has only one observation. This chain links TRBV5-4 with TRBJ1-2; TRBD1 matches at 7 bases. Germline lookup yields CDR1 SGHNT and CDR2 YYREEE (reference sequence). The junction had 6 bases not matched to a gene; V was cut back by 5 bases and J by 5 bases. CDR3 length equals 13 residues. CDR3 nucleotide sequence: TGTGCCAGCAGTTTAGGGGGCGAGTATGGCTACACCTTC. Protein: CASSLGGEYGYTF.

There are a few counts of this clone. J is TRBJ1-6 and V is TRBV12-3 or TRBV12-4; 8 bases are shared with TRBD1. V lost 5 bases, J lost 10 bases, and 4 bases stayed unmatched. The CDR3 runs 13 residues. The CDR3 bases are TGTGCCAGCAGTATCCGACAGGGGTCACCCCTCCACTTT. Amino acids: CASSIRQGSPLHF.

The chain carries TRBV5-1 and TRBJ2-3; weak D call: TRBD2 (6 bases). V lost 4 bases and J lost 7, with 10 bases in between. Germline assignment: CDR1 SGHRS and CDR2 YFSETQ. The CDR3 covers 12 residues. The CDR3 spells CASSRDSYTQYF. The CDR3 bases are TGCGCCAGCAGCCGGGACTCCTATACGCAGTATTTT. The full variable domain, with the rest looked up from reference TRBV5-1 and TRBJ2-3, is KAGVTQTPRYLIKTRGQQVTLSCSPISGHRSVSWYQQTPGQGLQFLFEYFSETQRNKGNFPGRFSGRQFSNSRSEMNVSTLELGDSALYLCASSRDSYTQYFGPGTRLTVL.

V gene TRBV28 combines with J gene TRBJ1-6; TRBD1 matches 12 bases. The V and J ends lost 6 bases and 7 bases, in that order; junction bases with no gene match: 13. The CDR3 loop spans 18 amino acids. Per germline, CDR1 MDHEN and CDR2 SYDVKM. CDR3 sequence reads: CASRASPGQGARNSPLHF. The CDR3 DNA reads TGTGCCAGCAGAGCCAGCCCGGGACAGGGGGCTCGGAATTCACCCCTCCACTTT.

The V gene is TRBV3-1 (or the pseudogene TRBV3-2), the J gene TRBJ2-7; tentatively, D is TRBD1 (6 bases). This CDR3 spans 15 amino acids. The germline gives CDR1 LGHDT, CDR2 YNNKEL (reference sequence). V lost 4 bases and J lost 1, with 14 bases in between. The CDR3, as DNA: TGTGCCAGCAGCCGCCGGGACACTAGTTCCTACGAGCAGTACTTC. This sequence encodes CASSRRDTSSYEQYF.

The CDR3 coding sequence is TGCAGCGTTGCATTCACGCGGGATACGCAGTATTTT. It translates to CSVAFTRDTQYF. The genes are TRBV29-1 and TRBJ2-3; no firm D call. The CDR3 totals 12 residues. Germline assignment: CDR1 SQVTM and CDR2 ANQGSEA. V was trimmed by 4 bases and J by 6 bases, leaving 11 bases between them.

V and J are TRBV6-6 and TRBJ1-3, with TRBD1 matching over 7 bases. Germline lookup yields CDR1 MNHNY and CDR2 SVGAGI (reference sequence). The CDR3 spans 15 residues. The trim removed 6 bases at V and 4 bases at J, leaving 9 bases unmatched. CDR3 nucleotide sequence: TGTGCCAGCAGAAAGGAAGGGGGCATGGGAAACACCATATATTTT. Residues: CASRKEGGMGNTIYF.

This chain links TRBV28 with TRBJ1-4, with 8 bases fitting TRBD1. Looked up from germline, CDR1 is MDHEN and CDR2 is SYDVKM. The CDR3 covers 19 residues. After removal of 5 bases from V and 0 bases from J, the junction contained 14 bases not matched to a gene. The CDR3 reads CASSPPGGHFIATNEKLFF. The CDR3 coding sequence is TGTGCCAGCAGTCCCCCAGGGGGCCACTTCATTGCAACTAATGAAAAACTGTTTTTT.

This clone was seen only once. The chain couples TRBV20-1 to TRBJ1-5, with D tentatively TRBD1 (5 bases). V gave up 3 bases and J gave up 7 bases, with 13 bases separating them. Germline V gene lookup returns CDR1 DFQATT and CDR2 SNEGSKA (reference sequence). The CDR3 consists of 13 residues. The CDR3 reads CSASFGGLQPQHF. CDR3 in DNA: TGCAGTGCTAGTTTCGGGGGGTTACAGCCCCAGCATTTT.

This sequence joins TRBV28 and TRBJ1-2; a possible D gene is TRBD1 (6 bases). The CDR3 is 15 amino acids. Germline V CDR1 and CDR2: MDHEN, SYDVKM. With 4 bases removed from V and 2 bases from J, the gap between germline ends came to 14 bases. The CDR3 region has the DNA TGTGCCAGCAGTTCACAAGGGGGGGGAAACTATGGCTACACCTTC. It specifies CASSSQGGGNYGYTF.

The chain employs TRBV4-1 and TRBJ2-3, with 7 bases matching TRBD2. The germline V gene encodes CDR1 MGHRA and CDR2 YSYEKL. V trimming: 0 bases; J trimming: 4 bases; junction bases outside the gene matches: 7. The CDR3 runs 16 residues. The chain's CDR3 is CASSQDPSGLADTQYF. The CDR3 DNA reads TGCGCCAGCAGCCAAGATCCTAGCGGATTAGCAGATACGCAGTATTTT.

V is TRBV5-1 and J is TRBJ2-2; D perhaps matches TRBD2 (6 bases). The germline V gene has CDR1 SGHRS and CDR2 YFSETQ. The ends were cut back, 0 bases at V and 4 bases at J, with 7 bases in the middle. The CDR3 has 14 residues. In DNA, the CDR3 is TGCGCCAGCAGCTTGGACGGGGGCACCGGGGAGCTGTTTTTT. Translation: CASSLDGGTGELFF.

The CDR3: CAWSGTSGFREQFF. CDR3 DNA: TGTGCCTGGAGCGGGACTAGCGGGTTTAGGGAGCAGTTCTTC. The rearrangement uses TRBV30 and TRBJ2-1; 12 nucleotides match TRBD2. V shed 3 bases, J shed 10 bases, and the junction held 7 bases outside the gene matches. CDR1 and CDR2 (germline): GTSNPN, SVGIG (reference sequence). The CDR3 is 14 residues long.

Only one count was recorded for this clone. The chain employs TRBV5-4 and TRBJ2-2, with D tentatively TRBD1 (6 bases). The CDR3 loop spans 15 amino acids. Per germline, CDR1 SGHNT and CDR2 YYREEE (reference sequence). Trimming took 4 bases from V and 6 from J, leaving 16 bases between them. CDR3 sequence reads: CASSQGTTQPGELFF. CDR3 nucleotides: TGTGCCAGCAGCCAGGGGACAACTCAGCCCGGGGAGCTGTTTTTT.

This chain links TRBV24-1 with TRBJ2-5, with TRBD1 matching over 10 bases. The CDR3 sequence is 14 residues long. Germline V lookup: CDR1 KGHDR, CDR2 SFDVKD. After removal of 5 bases from V and 3 bases from J, the junction contained 2 bases not matched to a gene. DNA for the CDR3: TGTGCCACCAGTGCCGGGACAGGGGAAGAGACCCAGTACTTC. Its translation: CATSAGTGEETQYF.

The rearrangement uses TRBV7-9 and TRBJ1-2; TRBD1 aligns across 8 bases. Unmatched junction bases numbered 14, after V lost 3 bases and J lost 8 bases. CDR1 is SEHNR, CDR2 FQNEAQ, per germline (reference sequence). The CDR3 has 16 residues. CDR3 DNA sequence: TGTGCCAGCAGCTTGGGCCAGACAGGGGATCTCGTAGGCTACACCTTC. Amino acids: CASSLGQTGDLVGYTF. Looking up the rest from reference TRBV7-9 and TRBJ1-2 gives the full variable domain: DTGVSQNPRHKITKRGQNVTFRCDPISEHNRLYWYRQTLGQGPEFLTYFQNEAQLEKSRLLSDRFSAERPKGSFSTLEIQRTEQGDSAMYLCASSLGQTGDLVGYTFGSGTRLTVV.

The J gene is TRBJ1-2, the V gene TRBV6-1; TRBD1 aligns across 9 bases. Germline CDR1 and CDR2: MNHNS and SASEGT. Trimming at V came to 2 bases and at J to 8 bases, leaving 9 bases not matched to a gene. The CDR3 is made up of 15 amino acids. The CDR3 DNA follows: TGTGCCAGCAGTGAACCGACAGGGGGATCGCGCGGCTACACCTTC. This gives the protein CASSEPTGGSRGYTF.

CDR3 residues: CASSQVLAGGRPTQYF. The DNA for the CDR3 is TGTGCCAGCAGCCAGGTTCTGGCGGGGGGGCGGCCGACCCAGTACTTC. This chain uses TRBV3-1 (or the pseudogene TRBV3-2) with TRBJ2-5, with TRBD2 matching 9 bases. V lost 3 bases and J lost 7; bases outside the gene matches: 12. The CDR3 consists of 16 residues. Germline V lookup: CDR1 LGHDT, CDR2 YNNKEL (reference sequence).

The V gene is TRBV30, the J gene TRBJ2-3; D might be TRBD1 (5 bases). Germline V gives CDR1 GTSNPN, CDR2 SVGIG (reference sequence). CDR3 length equals 15 residues. Trimming took off 3 bases at V and 0 bases at J, with 13 bases between the two ends. The chain's CDR3 is CAWSVSGASTDTQYF. DNA of the CDR3: TGTGCCTGGAGCGTTAGTGGGGCCAGCACAGATACGCAGTATTTT.

The J gene is TRBJ2-2, the V gene TRBV18, with unresolved D. From germline, CDR1 is KGHSH and CDR2 LQKENI. CDR3 size: 16 residues. Trimming shortened V by 5 bases and J by 3 bases, and 16 bases separated the two germline ends. The chain's CDR3 is CASSSRTRVDTGELFF. The CDR3 bases are TGTGCCAGCTCATCGCGAACCCGCGTCGACACCGGGGAGCTGTTTTTT. Full variable domain (remainder filled in from reference TRBV18 and TRBJ2-2): NAGVMQNPRHLVRRRGQEARLRCSPMKGHSHVYWYRQLPEEGLKFMVYLQKENIIDESGMPKERFSAEFPKEGPSILRIQQVVRGDSAAYFCASSSRTRVDTGELFFGEGSRLTVL.